One and the same sample provided the 17 T cell receptor beta chains below, sequenced in a study of blood T cell repertoires in COVID-19. Here immunoSEQ multiplex PCR was the method, and the copy in TCRdb shows in-frame clones only, minus some. The repertoire includes approximately 170,000 clones, around 80% of them detected once, and 5% to 6% sits in the top ten. The sequenced sample was PBMCs or T cells enriched from blood (not recorded which). These receptors were collected from a man aged 40-55 years who had recovered from COVID-19.

In this sample, this clone turned up once. V gene TRBV7-8 combines with J gene TRBJ2-1; 7 nucleotides agree with TRBD2. Trimming cost V 3 bases and J 4 bases; bases outside gene matches: 9. Germline V gene data show CDR1 as SGHVS and CDR2 as FQNEAQ. The CDR3 runs 16 residues. The CDR3 region is CASSFSPSGIYNEQFF. The CDR3 region has the DNA TGTGCCAGCAGCTTCTCTCCCAGCGGGATTTACAATGAGCAGTTCTTC.

Only one count was recorded for this clone. This sequence joins TRBV9 and TRBJ1-6; perhaps TRBD1 as D (6 bases). V was pared by 4 bases and J by 6 bases, with 11 bases between. Germline assignment: CDR1 SGDLS and CDR2 YYNGEE. This CDR3 is built from 14 residues. The CDR3 DNA sequence: TGTGCCAGCAGCTATGGACAGAGTAATTCACCCCTCCACTTT. Translation: CASSYGQSNSPLHF.

The J gene is TRBJ1-5, the V gene TRBV6-1; D is ambiguous. Trimming stripped 2 bases from V and 7 bases from J, with 12 bases between. The CDR3 is 14 residues long. CDR1 and CDR2 (germline): MNHNS, SASEGT. CDR3 protein: CASSESSGGQPQHF. In nucleotides, the CDR3 is TGTGCCAGCAGTGAAAGTTCCGGAGGACAGCCCCAGCATTTT.

This clone appeared a few times. The genes are TRBV27 and TRBJ2-7; 11 bases agree with TRBD1. V trimming: 6 bases; J trimming: 4 bases; junction bases outside the gene matches: 8. The CDR3 totals 15 residues. The V gene's germline CDR1 is MNHEY and CDR2 SMNVEV (reference sequence). CDR3 in amino acids: CASRQWTGGQYEQYF. The CDR3 DNA reads as TGTGCCAGCAGGCAATGGACAGGGGGCCAGTACGAGCAGTACTTC.

This clone was picked up a small number of times. J is TRBJ1-5 and V is TRBV7-9; no clear D. V dropped 1 base and J dropped 2 bases, with 9 bases sitting between them. This CDR3 has 15 residues. Germline V CDR1 and CDR2: SEHNR, FQNEAQ (reference sequence). CDR3 region: CASSLDGEGNQPQHF. The CDR3 bases are TGTGCCAGCAGCTTAGATGGGGAGGGCAATCAGCCCCAGCATTTT.

This clone appeared a few times. In DNA, the CDR3 is TGCGCCAGCAGCTTCCGGGACTCTAACAATGAGCAGTTCTTC. Amino acids: CASSFRDSNNEQFF. The V and J genes are TRBV5-1 and TRBJ2-1, with a weak D call TRBD2 (6 bases). The CDR3 extends over 14 amino acids. V lost 2 bases and J lost 5, with 11 bases in between. The germline V gene has CDR1 SGHRS and CDR2 YFSETQ.

V gene TRBV11-2 combines with J gene TRBJ2-7; possibly TRBD2 for D (5 bases). V shed 1 base and J shed 5 bases, with 9 bases lying between them. This CDR3 region has 13 residues. Germline V lookup: CDR1 SGHAT, CDR2 FQNNGV. CDR3 DNA sequence: TGTGCCAGCAGCTTAGGGCTAGCCAACGAGCAGTACTTC. Translating it yields CASSLGLANEQYF.

This chain joins TRBV2 and TRBJ2-2; TRBD2 matches at 7 bases. CDR3 length: 15 amino acids. Trimming removed 6 bases from V and 6 bases from J; junction bases left unmatched: 10. Germline CDR1 SNHLY, CDR2 FYNNEI. The CDR3 region has the DNA TGTGCCAGCAGCCGTGCTGGACTAGTATCCGGGGAGCTGTTTTTT. This codes for CASSRAGLVSGELFF.

The chain couples TRBV4-1 to TRBJ1-5; no clear D. The V end lost 1 base, the J end lost 11 bases, and 12 bases lay between the germline ends. The CDR3 runs 13 residues. The germline V gene has CDR1 MGHRA and CDR2 YSYEKL. Written as DNA, the CDR3 is TGCGCCAGCAGCCAAGGAGGCCGACGTACCCAGCATTTT. Encoded protein: CASSQGGRRTQHF.

The sample holds a few counts of this clone. The chain employs TRBV21-1 and TRBJ1-6; the DNA was not compared with TRBD1, the D call given in the table. TRBV21-1 is listed as a pseudogene. The CDR3 contains 16 residues. The chain's CDR3 is CASSARGDSWNSPLHF. CDR3 DNA: TGTGCCAGCAGCGCCCGAGGGGACAGTTGGAATTCACCCCTCCACTTT.

The chain links TRBV30 to TRBJ1-6, with TRBD1 identical over 7 bases. The CDR3 extends over 15 amino acids. The ends lost 0 bases at V and 9 bases at J; junction bases unmatched: 8. CDR1 is GTSNPN, CDR2 SVGIG, per germline (reference sequence). In DNA, the CDR3 is TGTGCCTGGAGTGTAGGAGGGGGCGCGGGTTCACCCCTCCACTTT. It yields the protein CAWSVGGGAGSPLHF.

This clone was observed a handful of times. The chain employs TRBV7-6 and TRBJ2-3, with TRBD1 matching 11 bases. The CDR3 has 17 residues. The ends lost 5 bases at V and 3 bases at J; junction bases unmatched: 10. Looked up from germline, CDR1 is SGHVS and CDR2 is FNYEAQ. CDR3 sequence (DNA): TGTGCCAGCAGCGCGGACAGGGGGCCTCTCGGAACAGATACGCAGTATTTT. Its translation: CASSADRGPLGTDTQYF.

The chain joins TRBV10-3 to TRBJ2-7; 9 positions agree with TRBD1. The CDR3 totals 15 residues. V gave up 3 bases and J gave up 1 base; unmatched junction bases: 4. Germline CDR1 ENHRY, CDR2 SYGVKD. CDR3 region: CAISDPGTGSYEQYF. CDR3 nucleotide sequence: TGTGCCATCAGTGATCCCGGGACAGGGTCCTACGAGCAGTACTTC.

V gene TRBV19 combines with J gene TRBJ1-5; 7 bases match TRBD1. Trimming at V came to 10 bases and at J to 9 bases, leaving 15 bases not matched to a gene. This CDR3 region has 14 residues. Germline CDR1 reads LNHDA; CDR2 reads SQIVND (reference sequence). CDR3 nucleotides: TGTGCCATCCTCAAGACAGGGCCATATCGGCCCCAGCATTTT. This codes for CAILKTGPYRPQHF.

The rearrangement links TRBV20-1 to TRBJ1-1; TRBD1 aligns across 7 bases. The trim removed 4 bases at V and 11 bases at J, leaving 4 bases unmatched. The CDR3 contains 10 residues. The germline V gene has CDR1 DFQATT and CDR2 SNEGSKA (reference sequence). In DNA form, the CDR3 reads TGCAGTGCTACCGACAGGGTGGCTTTCTTT. Protein product: CSATDRVAFF.

This chain links TRBV19 with TRBJ2-1; tentatively, D is TRBD1 (5 bases). Per the germline V gene, CDR1 is LNHDA and CDR2 is SQIVND (reference sequence). The V and J ends lost 3 bases and 9 bases respectively, with 18 bases between them. The CDR3 runs to 15 residues. CDR3 coding DNA: TGTGCCAGTAGTATGGCCGGTGTGGCAGGGCCTGAGCAGTTCTTC. Protein product: CASSMAGVAGPEQFF.

In the case of this clone: The identical CDR3 is also encoded by other nucleotide sequences in the sample. The chain uses TRBV7-2 and TRBJ2-1; no definite D call. The CDR3 is 13 residues long. The germline gives CDR1 SGHTA, CDR2 FQGNSA. V lost 4 bases to trimming and J lost 7 bases, with 11 bases between them. CDR3 amino acids: CASSSPVRNEQFF. DNA of the CDR3: TGTGCCAGCAGCTCCCCCGTACGGAATGAGCAGTTCTTC.